The 25 T cell receptor beta chains below were found in one sample sequenced in a study of glioma-infiltrating T cells. TCR alpha and beta CDR3 regions were amplified from RNA using iRepertoire nested multiplex PCR. Via MiXCR, TCRdb re-called the multiplex PCR reads, giving one row per CDR3 protein. In the table there are approximately 120,000 distinct CDR3 sequences, around 23% of which are singletons. Sequencing used glioma tissue, nonneoplastic brain tissue, or PBMCs (not recorded which). These receptors were taken from a human donor with low-grade glioma or glioblastoma, undergoing nonglioma brain surgery, or in good health (not recorded which).

This clonotype was seen at least ten times. V and J are TRBV7-2 and TRBJ1-1, with unresolved D. The germline V gene has CDR1 SGHTA and CDR2 FQGNSA. This CDR3 has 16 residues. Trimming stripped 2 bases from V and 0 bases from J, with 13 bases between. Here the CDR3 DNA reads TGTGCCAGCAGCTTAAGGCCTCAAAGCATGAACACTGAAGCTTTCTTT. Translating gives CASSLRPQSMNTEAFF. Looking up the rest from reference TRBV7-2 and TRBJ1-1 gives the full variable domain: GAGVSQSPSNKVTEKGKDVELRCDPISGHTALYWYRQSLGQGLEFLIYFQGNSAPDKSGLPSDRFSAERTGGSVSTLTIQRTQQEDSAVYLCASSLRPQSMNTEAFFGQGTRLTVV.

This clonotype was picked up a small number of times. The genes are TRBV29-1 and TRBJ1-2; possible D gene TRBD1, 5 bases. With 4 bases removed from V and 3 bases from J, the gap between germline ends came to 18 bases. CDR3 size: 15 residues. The germline V gene encodes CDR1 SQVTM and CDR2 ANQGSEA. The CDR3 DNA sequence: TGCAGCGTTGCTGGGGGACGTGGGTTGGACTATGGCTACACCTTC. Translation gives CSVAGGRGLDYGYTF.

V and J are TRBV5-1 and TRBJ2-7; weak D call: TRBD1 (6 bases). Trimming removed 4 bases from V and 1 base from J, with 9 bases in between. This CDR3 has 13 amino acids. Germline CDR1 SGHRS, CDR2 YFSETQ. The CDR3 sequence is CASSRDTSYEQYF. CDR3 coding DNA: TGCGCCAGCAGCCGGGACACGTCCTACGAGCAGTACTTC.

The gene calls are TRBV5-1 and TRBJ2-7; 7 positions match TRBD1. This CDR3 is built from 15 residues. Germline values: CDR1 SGHRS, CDR2 YFSETQ. The ends lost 4 bases at V and 7 bases at J; junction bases unmatched: 14. CDR3 sequence: CASSPGTDLEREQYF. The CDR3, as DNA: TGCGCCAGCAGCCCCGGGACAGATTTAGAGAGGGAGCAGTACTTC.

This clonotype showed up many times. The CDR3 end shows no conserved phenylalanine or tryptophan, and so a read error is likely. The limits of the CDR3 on the DNA are not certain, so only TCRdb's listed CDR3 is given. The chain couples TRBV12-3 or TRBV12-4 to TRBJ2-7. The CDR3 is 8 amino acids in total, end residues counted. The CDR3 protein is CANEGIKG.

Of note for this clonotype: A much larger clone is a single base away; this may be a read error. The chain links TRBV6-2 or TRBV6-3 to TRBJ2-1, with 7 positions matching TRBD1. CDR3 length equals 15 residues. Germline CDR1 MNHEY, CDR2 SVGEGT. CDR3 residues: CTSSQRGQLYNEQFF. The CDR3 DNA sequence: TGTACCAGCAGTCAGAGGGGACAGCTCTACAATGAGCAGTTCTTC.

The V gene is TRBV9, the J gene TRBJ2-7, with no clear D. Trimming stripped 0 bases from V and 5 bases from J, with 15 bases between. Germline assignment: CDR1 SGDLS and CDR2 YYNGEE. CDR3 length: 15 amino acids. The CDR3 nucleotides are TGTGCCAGCAGCGTAGGTGGCTTTCGGTGGAACGAGCAGTACTTC. Translated: CASSVGGFRWNEQYF.

In its sample, this clonotype was seen many times. The chain joins TRBV7-9 to TRBJ2-3; D is possibly TRBD2 (6 bases). The V gene's germline CDR1 is SEHNR and CDR2 FQNEAQ (reference sequence). Trimming cost V 4 bases and J 4 bases, with 24 bases left between them. The CDR3 spans 18 residues. The CDR3 loop reads CASSSPPGIGGPADTQYF. Here the CDR3 DNA reads TGTGCCAGCAGCTCCCCTCCGGGCATAGGAGGGCCCGCAGATACGCAGTATTTT. Full variable domain (outside the CDR3, taken from reference TRBV7-9 and TRBJ2-3): DTGVSQNPRHKITKRGQNVTFRCDPISEHNRLYWYRQTLGQGPEFLTYFQNEAQLEKSRLLSDRFSAERPKGSFSTLEIQRTEQGDSAMYLCASSSPPGIGGPADTQYFGPGTRLTVL.

With respect to this clonotype: This may stem from a read error, because a much larger clone lies one nucleotide away. The V call is TRBV12-3 or TRBV12-4, the J call TRBJ2-1; D is ambiguous. The V and J ends lost 7 bases and 7 bases respectively, with 17 bases between them. This CDR3 has 14 amino acids. CDR3 in DNA: TGTGCCAGCACTACCGATTATTTTGAGAATGAGCAGTTCTTC. This sequence encodes CASTTDYFENEQFF.

Comment on this clonotype: This could be a read error, since a much larger clone is one nucleotide away. This CDR3 reads CAGSLGRNTGAFF. CDR3 sequence (DNA): TGTGCCGGCAGCTTGGGGAGGAACACTGGAGCTTTCTTT. The rearrangement uses TRBV7-2 and TRBJ1-1; D unclear. CDR1 is SGHTA and CDR2 is FQGNSA in the germline V gene. The CDR3 is 13 amino acids.

Turning to this clonotype: A read error may account for a junction end that differs from germline. The genes are TRBV4-3 and TRBJ2-6; D unresolved. Germline V lookup: CDR1 LGHNA, CDR2 YSLEER. CDR3 length equals 16 residues. The CDR3 sequence is CASSQGRGSWANVLTF. As DNA, the CDR3 is TGCGCCAGCAGCCAAGGCCGCGGCTCTTGGGCCAACGTCCTGACTTTC.

This clonotype was observed a few times. This CDR3 reads CASSLAGLSTDTQYF. The CDR3 bases are TGTGCCAGCAGCTTAGCGGGACTTAGCACAGATACGCAGTATTTT. V usage is TRBV7-9 and J usage is TRBJ2-3; possibly TRBD2 for D (6 bases). The germline CDR1 and CDR2 sequences are SEHNR and FQNEAQ (reference sequence). V dropped 0 bases and J dropped 0 bases, with 7 bases sitting between them. CDR3 length: 15 residues.

Ten or more counts support this clonotype. This chain links TRBV6-2 or TRBV6-3 with TRBJ2-1, with 12 bases fitting TRBD2. V trimming: 4 bases; J trimming: 9 bases; junction bases outside the gene matches: 7. Germline CDR1 reads MNHEY; CDR2 reads SVGEGT. The CDR3 length is 15 residues. CDR3 residues: CASSSGLAGTIEQFF. CDR3 in DNA: TGTGCCAGCAGTTCCGGACTAGCGGGGACGATTGAGCAGTTCTTC.

This chain connects TRBV5-1 to TRBJ2-1; D is perhaps TRBD2 (6 bases). Per germline, CDR1 SGHRS and CDR2 YFSETQ. The CDR3 totals 18 residues. V was clipped by 0 bases and J by 6 bases, with 22 bases between them. CDR3: CASSLVPYSSGLLNEQFF. CDR3 coding DNA: TGCGCCAGCAGCTTGGTCCCATATTCGAGCGGGTTACTCAATGAGCAGTTCTTC. The entire variable domain, with the rest obtained from reference TRBV5-1 and TRBJ2-1, is as follows: KAGVTQTPRYLIKTRGQQVTLSCSPISGHRSVSWYQQTPGQGLQFLFEYFSETQRNKGNFPGRFSGRQFSNSRSEMNVSTLELGDSALYLCASSLVPYSSGLLNEQFFGPGTRLTVL.

This clonotype was detected ten times or more. The rearrangement uses TRBV7-2 and TRBJ2-7, with D possibly matching TRBD2 (5 bases). CDR1 and CDR2 (germline): SGHTA, FQGNSA. Trimming took 1 base from V and 2 from J, leaving 9 bases between them. The CDR3 totals 14 residues. The CDR3 spells CASSLDSGTYEQYF. The CDR3 DNA reads TGTGCCAGCAGCTTAGACAGCGGCACCTACGAGCAGTACTTC.

In regard to this clonotype: A read error may be the cause here, since a much bigger clone is one base away. The rearrangement uses TRBV28 and TRBJ1-1; D unclear. CDR3 length: 11 residues. Germline CDR1 MDHEN, CDR2 SYDVKM. CDR3 in amino acids: CASSLVYEALF. The CDR3 DNA reads as TGTGCCAGCAGTTTAGTGTATGAAGCTCTCTTT.

This clonotype has only a few counts. The chain is built from TRBV9 and TRBJ2-5, with 8 bases identical to TRBD2. CDR3 length: 15 residues. Trimming removed 4 bases from V and 5 bases from J; junction bases left unmatched: 10. In germline, CDR1 is SGDLS, CDR2 YYNGEE. Written as DNA, the CDR3 is TGTGCCAGCAGCACCGGCCGGAGCGGGAGTGAGACCCAGTACTTC. Translated: CASSTGRSGSETQYF.

At least ten counts were recorded for this clonotype. This chain links TRBV7-6 with TRBJ1-3; no reliable D call. The ends were cut back, 4 bases at V and 0 bases at J, with 25 bases in the middle. CDR1 is SGHVS and CDR2 is FNYEAQ in the germline V gene. This CDR3 spans 20 amino acids. CDR3 in DNA: TGTGCCAGCAGCTCATCACCAAAAGGACCCCAGCTGGGCTCTGGAAACACCATATATTTT. The encoded protein is CASSSSPKGPQLGSGNTIYF.

The table lists this clonotype with many counts. The V and J genes are TRBV5-1 and TRBJ2-3, with no clear D. Germline V lookup: CDR1 SGHRS, CDR2 YFSETQ. This CDR3 region has 14 residues. Trimming shortened V by 3 bases and J by 4 bases, and 12 bases separated the two germline ends. CDR3 residues: CASSSNPDADTQYF. DNA of the CDR3: TGCGCCAGCAGCTCCAATCCAGACGCAGATACGCAGTATTTT. Based on the CDR3 plus reference TRBV5-1 and TRBJ2-3, the full variable domain is KAGVTQTPRYLIKTRGQQVTLSCSPISGHRSVSWYQQTPGQGLQFLFEYFSETQRNKGNFPGRFSGRQFSNSRSEMNVSTLELGDSALYLCASSSNPDADTQYFGPGTRLTVL.

This clonotype was counted between two and nine times. The chain links TRBV29-1 to TRBJ2-7; TRBD1 is a possible D gene (6 bases). The CDR3 sequence is 13 residues long. Germline V CDR1 and CDR2: SQVTM, ANQGSEA. Trimming took off 2 bases at V and 3 bases at J, with 11 bases between the two ends. The CDR3 spells CSVELPTGYEQYF. The CDR3 DNA follows: TGCAGCGTTGAACTACCGACAGGCTACGAGCAGTACTTC.

This clonotype was detected many times. In DNA form, the CDR3 reads TGTGCCAGCAGCCCCCGTAATAGCGTGGAGACCCAGTACTTC. Its protein product is CASSPRNSVETQYF. V gene TRBV7-2 combines with J gene TRBJ2-5; TRBD2 is a possible D gene (5 bases). This CDR3 comprises 14 residues. From germline, CDR1 is SGHTA and CDR2 FQGNSA. V was clipped by 5 bases and J by 5 bases, with 15 bases between them.

This rearrangement joins TRBV19 to TRBJ2-7; D might be TRBD2 (7 bases). The CDR3 is 15 residues long. V was clipped by 6 bases and J by 6 bases, with 21 bases between them. Germline V gene lookup returns CDR1 LNHDA and CDR2 SQIVND (reference sequence). CDR3 amino acids: CASSDTQGGLGEQYF. CDR3 in DNA: TGTGCCAGTAGCGACACACAGGGAGGACTAGGCGAGCAGTACTTC. The full variable domain, its missing parts supplied by reference TRBV19 and TRBJ2-7, is DGGITQSPKYLFRKEGQNVTLSCEQNLNHDAMYWYRQDPGQGLRLIYYSQIVNDFQKGDIAEGYSVSREKKESFPLTVTSAQKNPTAFYLCASSDTQGGLGEQYFGPGTRLTVT.

The sample holds many counts of this clonotype. V is TRBV27 and J is TRBJ2-3; D not resolved. CDR3 length: 15 amino acids. V was pared by 5 bases and J by 2 bases, with 14 bases between. The germline V gene has CDR1 MNHEY and CDR2 SMNVEV (reference sequence). The chain's CDR3 is CASSAYWGFTDTQYF. CDR3 in DNA: TGTGCCAGCAGTGCGTACTGGGGTTTCACAGATACGCAGTATTTT.

This clonotype was counted ten times or more. The rearrangement joins TRBV19 to TRBJ2-7; 7 nucleotides align to TRBD1. Germline loops: CDR1 LNHDA, CDR2 SQIVND (reference sequence). The CDR3 has 13 residues. J was trimmed by 2 bases and V by 4 bases; bases with no gene match: 2. CDR3 amino acids: CASSTGGTYEQYF. In DNA, the CDR3 is TGTGCCAGTAGTACAGGGGGAACCTACGAGCAGTACTTC.

This clonotype was counted at least ten times. This chain joins TRBV14 and TRBJ2-7; either TRBD1 or TRBD2 may fit D (5 bases each). Deletions cut 2 bases from V and 7 bases from J, with 12 bases between. The CDR3 covers 13 residues. CDR1 is SGHDN, CDR2 FVKESK, per germline. The DNA for the CDR3 is TGTGCCAGCAGCCAAACAATGGGACGGGAGCAGTACTTC. As protein: CASSQTMGREQYF.